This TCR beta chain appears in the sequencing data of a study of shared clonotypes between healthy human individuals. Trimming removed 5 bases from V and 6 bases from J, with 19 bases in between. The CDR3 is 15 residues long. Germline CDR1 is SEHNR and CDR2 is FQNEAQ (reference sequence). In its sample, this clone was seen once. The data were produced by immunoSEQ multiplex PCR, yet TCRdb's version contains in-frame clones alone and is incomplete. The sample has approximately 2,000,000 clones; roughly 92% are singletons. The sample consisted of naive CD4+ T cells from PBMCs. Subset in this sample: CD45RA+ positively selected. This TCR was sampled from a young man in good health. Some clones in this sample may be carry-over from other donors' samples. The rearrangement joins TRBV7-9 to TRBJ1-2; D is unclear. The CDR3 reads CASSKSFEGLDGYTF. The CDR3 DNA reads TGTGCCAGCAGCAAAAGCTTTGAAGGGCTGGATGGCTACACCTTC.